The clone carrying this T cell receptor beta chain was counted only a few times. The identical CDR3 is also encoded by other nucleotide sequences in the sample. The data derive from a study of CD8+ T cells in alopecia areata. Described treatment: oral pan-JAK inhibitor, 5-10 mg twice daily. The sequencing template was cDNA reverse transcribed from extracted RNA. Here immunoSEQ multiplex PCR was the method, and the copy in TCRdb shows in-frame clones only, minus some. In the table there are some 220,000 clones, 50% to 70% of which are singletons. CDR1 is SQVTM and CDR2 is ANQGSEA in the germline V gene. The trim removed 6 bases at V and 2 bases at J, leaving 3 bases unmatched. The CDR3 loop spans 12 amino acids.

The sequence came from a human donor with alopecia areata. This chain joins TRBV29-1 and TRBJ1-2, with 7 bases fitting TRBD1. Material: CD4+ T cells sorted from blood, obtained at week 4, from a patient treated with tofacitinib. Here the CDR3 reads CSVATGNYGYTF. The CDR3 bases are TGCAGCGTGGCGACAGGGAACTATGGCTACACCTTC.